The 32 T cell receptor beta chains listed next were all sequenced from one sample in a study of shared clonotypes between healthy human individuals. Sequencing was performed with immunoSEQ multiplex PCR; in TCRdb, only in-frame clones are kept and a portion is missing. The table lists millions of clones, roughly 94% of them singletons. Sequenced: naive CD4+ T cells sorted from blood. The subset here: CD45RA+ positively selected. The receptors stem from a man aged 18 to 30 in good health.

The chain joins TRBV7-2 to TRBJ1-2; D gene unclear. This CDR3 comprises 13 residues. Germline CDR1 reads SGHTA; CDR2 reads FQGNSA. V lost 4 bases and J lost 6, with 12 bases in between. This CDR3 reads CASSSSKGNGYTF. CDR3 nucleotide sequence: TGTGCCAGCAGCTCATCCAAGGGTAATGGCTACACCTTC.

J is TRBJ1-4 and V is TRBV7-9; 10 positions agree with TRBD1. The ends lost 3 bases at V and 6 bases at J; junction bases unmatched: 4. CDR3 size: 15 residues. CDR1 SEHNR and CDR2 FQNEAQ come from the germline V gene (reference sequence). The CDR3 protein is CASSFGDRGHEKLFF. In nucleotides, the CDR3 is TGTGCCAGCAGCTTTGGGGACAGGGGTCATGAAAAACTGTTTTTT.

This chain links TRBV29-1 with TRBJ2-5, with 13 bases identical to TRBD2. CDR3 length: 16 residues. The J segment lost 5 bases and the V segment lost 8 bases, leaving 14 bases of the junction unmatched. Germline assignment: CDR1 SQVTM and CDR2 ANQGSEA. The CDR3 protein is CSIPGLAGSPGETQYF. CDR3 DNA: TGCAGCATCCCGGGACTAGCGGGGTCCCCGGGTGAGACCCAGTACTTC.

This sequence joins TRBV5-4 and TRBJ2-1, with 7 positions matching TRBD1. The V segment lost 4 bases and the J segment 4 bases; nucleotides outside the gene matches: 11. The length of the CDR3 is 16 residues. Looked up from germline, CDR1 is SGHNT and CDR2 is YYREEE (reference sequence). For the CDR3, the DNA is TGTGCCAGCAGCCCCCCGAGGGGGCCGGGTTACAATGAGCAGTTCTTC. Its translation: CASSPPRGPGYNEQFF.

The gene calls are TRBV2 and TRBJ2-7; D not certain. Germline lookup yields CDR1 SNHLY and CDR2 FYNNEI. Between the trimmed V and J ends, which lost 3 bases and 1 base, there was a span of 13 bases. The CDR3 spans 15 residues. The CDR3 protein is CASSDISLTSYEQYF. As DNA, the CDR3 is TGTGCCAGCAGTGACATCAGCCTAACTTCCTACGAGCAGTACTTC. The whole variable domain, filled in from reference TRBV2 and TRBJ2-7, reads EPEVTQTPSHQVTQMGQEVILRCVPISNHLYFYWYRQILGQKVEFLVSFYNNEISEKSEIFDDQFSVERPDGSNFTLKIRSTKLEDSAMYFCASSDISLTSYEQYFGPGTRLTVT.

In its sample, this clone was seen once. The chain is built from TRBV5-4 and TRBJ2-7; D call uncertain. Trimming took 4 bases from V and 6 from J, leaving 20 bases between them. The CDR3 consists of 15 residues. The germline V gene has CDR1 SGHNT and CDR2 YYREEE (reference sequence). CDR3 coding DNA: TGTGCCAGCAGCCCCAATAGTAGGCCTCCTGGCGAGCAGTACTTC. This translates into CASSPNSRPPGEQYF. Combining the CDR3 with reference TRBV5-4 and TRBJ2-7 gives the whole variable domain ETGVTQSPTHLIKTRGQQVTLRCSSQSGHNTVSWYQQALGQGPQFIFQYYREEENGRGNFPPRFSGLQFPNYSSELNVNALELDDSALYLCASSPNSRPPGEQYFGPGTRLTVT.

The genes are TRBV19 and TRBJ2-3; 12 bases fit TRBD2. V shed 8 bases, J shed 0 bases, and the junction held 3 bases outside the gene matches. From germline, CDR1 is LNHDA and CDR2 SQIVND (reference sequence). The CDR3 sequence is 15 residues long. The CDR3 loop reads CASVTSGGSTDTQYF. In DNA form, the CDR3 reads TGTGCCAGTGTGACTAGCGGGGGCAGCACAGATACGCAGTATTTT.

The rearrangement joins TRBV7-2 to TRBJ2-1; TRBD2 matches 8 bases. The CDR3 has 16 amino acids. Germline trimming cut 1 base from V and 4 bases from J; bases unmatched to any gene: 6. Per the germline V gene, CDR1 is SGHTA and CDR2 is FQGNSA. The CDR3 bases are TGTGCCAGCAGCTTAGTTGGCGGGGGGACATACAATGAGCAGTTCTTC. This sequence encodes CASSLVGGGTYNEQFF.

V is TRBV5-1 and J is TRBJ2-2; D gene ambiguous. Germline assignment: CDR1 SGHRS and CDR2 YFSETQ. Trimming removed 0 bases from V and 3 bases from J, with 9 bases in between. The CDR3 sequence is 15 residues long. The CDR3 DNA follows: TGCGCCAGCAGCTTGGGCCATAGTGACACCGGGGAGCTGTTTTTT. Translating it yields CASSLGHSDTGELFF.

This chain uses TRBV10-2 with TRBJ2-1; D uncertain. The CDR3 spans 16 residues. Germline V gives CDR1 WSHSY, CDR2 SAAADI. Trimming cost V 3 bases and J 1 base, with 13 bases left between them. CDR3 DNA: TGCGCCAGCAGTGATTTCAGTCGCCCTTCCTACAATGAGCAGTTCTTC. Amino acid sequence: CASSDFSRPSYNEQFF.

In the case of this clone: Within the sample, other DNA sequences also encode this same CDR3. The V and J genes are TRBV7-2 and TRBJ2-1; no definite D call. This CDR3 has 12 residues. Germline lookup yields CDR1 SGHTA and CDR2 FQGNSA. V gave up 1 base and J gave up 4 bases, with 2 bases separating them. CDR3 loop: CASSLVYNEQFF. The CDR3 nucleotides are TGTGCCAGCAGCTTAGTATACAATGAGCAGTTCTTC.

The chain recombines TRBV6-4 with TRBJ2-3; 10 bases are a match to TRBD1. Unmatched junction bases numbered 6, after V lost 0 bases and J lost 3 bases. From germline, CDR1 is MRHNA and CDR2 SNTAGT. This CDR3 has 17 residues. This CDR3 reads CASSDSFRQGATDTQYF. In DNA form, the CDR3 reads TGTGCCAGCAGTGACTCGTTTAGACAGGGGGCAACAGATACGCAGTATTTT.

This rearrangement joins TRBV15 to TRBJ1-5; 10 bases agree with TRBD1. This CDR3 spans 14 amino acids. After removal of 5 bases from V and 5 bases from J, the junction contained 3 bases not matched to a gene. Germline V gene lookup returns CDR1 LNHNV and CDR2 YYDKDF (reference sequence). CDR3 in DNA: TGTGCCACCAGCCCCGGGACAGGGGATCAGCCCCAGCATTTT. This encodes CATSPGTGDQPQHF.

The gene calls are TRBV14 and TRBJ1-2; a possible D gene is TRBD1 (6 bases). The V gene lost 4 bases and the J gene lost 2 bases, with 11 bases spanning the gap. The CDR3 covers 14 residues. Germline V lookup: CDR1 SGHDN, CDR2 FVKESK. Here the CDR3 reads CASSPGGANYGYTF. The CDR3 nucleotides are TGTGCCAGCAGCCCGGGGGGCGCGAACTATGGCTACACCTTC.

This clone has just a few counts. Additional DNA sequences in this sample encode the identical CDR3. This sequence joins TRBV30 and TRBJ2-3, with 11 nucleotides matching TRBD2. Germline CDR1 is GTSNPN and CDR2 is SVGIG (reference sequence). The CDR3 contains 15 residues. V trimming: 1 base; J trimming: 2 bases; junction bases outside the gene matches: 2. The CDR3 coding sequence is TGTGCCTGGAGTGGACTAGCGGGATCCACAGATACGCAGTATTTT. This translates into CAWSGLAGSTDTQYF. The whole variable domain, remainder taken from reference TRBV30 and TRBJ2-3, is SQTIHQWPATLVQPVGSPLSLECTVEGTSNPNLYWYRQAAGRGLQLLFYSVGIGQISSEVPQNLSASRPQDRQFILSSKKLLLSDSGFYLCAWSGLAGSTDTQYFGPGTRLTVL.

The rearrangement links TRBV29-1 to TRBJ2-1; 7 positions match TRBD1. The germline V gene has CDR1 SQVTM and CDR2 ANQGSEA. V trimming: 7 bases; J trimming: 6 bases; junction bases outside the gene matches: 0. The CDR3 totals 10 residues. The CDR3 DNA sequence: TGCAGCGCAGGGGGCAATGAGCAGTTCTTC. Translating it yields CSAGGNEQFF.

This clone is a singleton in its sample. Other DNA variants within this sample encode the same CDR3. The CDR3 nucleotides are TGCAGTGCTAGAATCGGCGCTGAAGCTTTCTTT. Its translation: CSARIGAEAFF. The chain recombines TRBV20-1 with TRBJ1-1; D is ambiguous. Germline CDR1 is DFQATT and CDR2 is SNEGSKA (reference sequence). V shed 2 bases and J shed 6 bases, with 7 bases lying between them. CDR3 length: 11 residues.

The DNA of the CDR3 is TGTGCCAGCAGCTTCAGGACAGGGGATGGCTACACCTTC. The encoded protein is CASSFRTGDGYTF. The chain links TRBV7-9 to TRBJ1-2, with 9 bases aligning to TRBD1. CDR3 length: 13 residues. CDR1 SEHNR and CDR2 FQNEAQ come from the germline V gene (reference sequence). V trimming: 3 bases; J trimming: 6 bases; junction bases outside the gene matches: 2.

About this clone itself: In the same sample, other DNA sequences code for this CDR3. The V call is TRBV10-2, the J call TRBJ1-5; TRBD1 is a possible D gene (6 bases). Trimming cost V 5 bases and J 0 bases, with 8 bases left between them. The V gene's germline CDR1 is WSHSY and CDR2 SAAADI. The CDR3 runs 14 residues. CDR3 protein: CASSRQDSNQPQHF. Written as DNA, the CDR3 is TGCGCCAGCAGTCGACAGGATAGCAATCAGCCCCAGCATTTT.

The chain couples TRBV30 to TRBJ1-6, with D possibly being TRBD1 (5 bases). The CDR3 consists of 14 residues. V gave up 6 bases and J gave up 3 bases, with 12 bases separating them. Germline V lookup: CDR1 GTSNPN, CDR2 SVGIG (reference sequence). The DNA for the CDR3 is TGTGCCTGTCCGGGACGGAACTATAATTCACCCCTCCACTTT. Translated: CACPGRNYNSPLHF.

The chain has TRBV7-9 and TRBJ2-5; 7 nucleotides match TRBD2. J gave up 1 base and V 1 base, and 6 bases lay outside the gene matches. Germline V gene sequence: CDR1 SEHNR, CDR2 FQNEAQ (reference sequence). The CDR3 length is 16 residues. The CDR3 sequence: CASSLGLAVLQETQYF. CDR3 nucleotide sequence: TGTGCCAGCAGCTTAGGCCTAGCGGTCCTCCAAGAGACCCAGTACTTC. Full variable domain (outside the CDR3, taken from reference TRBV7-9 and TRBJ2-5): DTGVSQNPRHKITKRGQNVTFRCDPISEHNRLYWYRQTLGQGPEFLTYFQNEAQLEKSRLLSDRFSAERPKGSFSTLEIQRTEQGDSAMYLCASSLGLAVLQETQYFGPGTRLLVL.

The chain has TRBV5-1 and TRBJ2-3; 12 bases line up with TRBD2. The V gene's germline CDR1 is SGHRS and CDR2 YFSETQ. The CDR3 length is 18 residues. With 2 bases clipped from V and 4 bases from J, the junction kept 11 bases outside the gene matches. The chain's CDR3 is CASSLGRTSGEKSDTQYF. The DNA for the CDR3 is TGCGCCAGCAGCTTAGGTAGGACTAGCGGGGAAAAATCAGATACGCAGTATTTT.

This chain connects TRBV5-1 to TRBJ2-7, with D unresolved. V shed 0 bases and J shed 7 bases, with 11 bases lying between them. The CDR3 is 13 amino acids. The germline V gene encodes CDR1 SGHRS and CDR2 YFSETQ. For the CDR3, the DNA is TGCGCCAGCAGCTTGGGATTTTTGGGGGAGCAGTACTTC. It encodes CASSLGFLGEQYF. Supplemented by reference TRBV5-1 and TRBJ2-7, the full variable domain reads KAGVTQTPRYLIKTRGQQVTLSCSPISGHRSVSWYQQTPGQGLQFLFEYFSETQRNKGNFPGRFSGRQFSNSRSEMNVSTLELGDSALYLCASSLGFLGEQYFGPGTRLTVT.

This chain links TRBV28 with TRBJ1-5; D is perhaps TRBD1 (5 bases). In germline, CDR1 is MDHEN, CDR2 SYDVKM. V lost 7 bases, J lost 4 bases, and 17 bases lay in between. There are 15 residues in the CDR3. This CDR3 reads CASTSSGVRNQPQHF. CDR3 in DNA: TGTGCCAGCACCTCTTCGGGGGTACGAAATCAGCCCCAGCATTTT.

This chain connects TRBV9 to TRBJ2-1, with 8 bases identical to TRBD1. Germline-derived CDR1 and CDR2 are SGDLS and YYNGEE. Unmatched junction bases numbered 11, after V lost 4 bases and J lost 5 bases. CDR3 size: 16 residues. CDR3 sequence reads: CASSKTGGYWDNEQFF. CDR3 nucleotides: TGTGCCAGCAGCAAAACAGGGGGTTATTGGGACAATGAGCAGTTCTTC.

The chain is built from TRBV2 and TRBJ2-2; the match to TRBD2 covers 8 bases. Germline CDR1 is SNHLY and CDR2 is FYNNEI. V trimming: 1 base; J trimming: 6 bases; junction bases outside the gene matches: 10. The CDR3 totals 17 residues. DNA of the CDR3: TGTGCCAGCAGTGAAGGGGGCAGCGGGAGAAGGCCCGGGGAGCTGTTTTTT. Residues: CASSEGGSGRRPGELFF.

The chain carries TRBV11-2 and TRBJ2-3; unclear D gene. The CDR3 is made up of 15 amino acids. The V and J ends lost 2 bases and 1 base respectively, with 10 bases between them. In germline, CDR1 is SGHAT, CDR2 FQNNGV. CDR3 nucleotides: TGTGCCAGCAGCTTACAACCGGCGGGCACAGATACGCAGTATTTT. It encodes CASSLQPAGTDTQYF.

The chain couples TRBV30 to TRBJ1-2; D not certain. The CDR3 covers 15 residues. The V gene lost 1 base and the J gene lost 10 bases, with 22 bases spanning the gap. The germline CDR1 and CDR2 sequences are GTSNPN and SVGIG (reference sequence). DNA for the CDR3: TGTGCCTGGAGTGCCGACAACATCCCTTCAGTCGCCTACACCTTC. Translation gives CAWSADNIPSVAYTF.

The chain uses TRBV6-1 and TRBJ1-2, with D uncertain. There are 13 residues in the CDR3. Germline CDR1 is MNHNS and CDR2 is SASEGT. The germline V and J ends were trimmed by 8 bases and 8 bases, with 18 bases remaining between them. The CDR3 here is CASVPPSSGGYTF. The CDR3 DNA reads TGTGCCAGCGTCCCCCCATCCTCCGGGGGCTACACCTTC.

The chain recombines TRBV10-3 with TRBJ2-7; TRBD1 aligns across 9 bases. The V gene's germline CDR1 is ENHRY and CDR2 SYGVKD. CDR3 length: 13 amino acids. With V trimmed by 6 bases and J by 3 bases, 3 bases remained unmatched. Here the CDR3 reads CAISGTGLYEQYF. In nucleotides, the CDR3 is TGTGCCATCAGCGGGACAGGGCTCTACGAGCAGTACTTC.

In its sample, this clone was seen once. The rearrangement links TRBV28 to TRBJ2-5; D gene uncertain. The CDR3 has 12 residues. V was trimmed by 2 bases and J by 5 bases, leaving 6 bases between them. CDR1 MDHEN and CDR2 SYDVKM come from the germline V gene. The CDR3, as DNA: TGTGCCAGCAGTTTAGCCGCCGAGACCCAGTACTTC. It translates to CASSLAAETQYF. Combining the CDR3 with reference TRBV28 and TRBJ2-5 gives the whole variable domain DVKVTQSSRYLVKRTGEKVFLECVQDMDHENMFWYRQDPGLGLRLIYFSYDVKMKEKGDIPEGYSVSREKKERFSLILESASTNQTSMYLCASSLAAETQYFGPGTRLLVL.

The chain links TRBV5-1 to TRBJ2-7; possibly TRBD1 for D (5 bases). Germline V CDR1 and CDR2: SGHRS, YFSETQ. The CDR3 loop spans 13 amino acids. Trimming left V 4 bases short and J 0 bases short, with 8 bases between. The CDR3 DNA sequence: TGCGCCAGCAGCGAGGACAACTCCTACGAGCAGTACTTC. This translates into CASSEDNSYEQYF.